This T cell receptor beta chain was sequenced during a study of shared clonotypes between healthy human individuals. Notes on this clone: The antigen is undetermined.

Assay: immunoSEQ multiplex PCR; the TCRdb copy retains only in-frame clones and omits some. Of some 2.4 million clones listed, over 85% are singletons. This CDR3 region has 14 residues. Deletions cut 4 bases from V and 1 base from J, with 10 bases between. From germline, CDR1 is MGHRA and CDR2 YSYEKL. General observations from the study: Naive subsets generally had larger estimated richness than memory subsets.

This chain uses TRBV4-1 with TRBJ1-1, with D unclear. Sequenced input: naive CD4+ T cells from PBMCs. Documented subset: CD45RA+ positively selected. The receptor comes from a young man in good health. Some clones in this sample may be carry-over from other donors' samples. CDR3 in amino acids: CASSPQMGNTEAFF. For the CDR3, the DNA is TGCGCCAGCAGCCCGCAAATGGGGAACACTGAAGCTTTCTTT.